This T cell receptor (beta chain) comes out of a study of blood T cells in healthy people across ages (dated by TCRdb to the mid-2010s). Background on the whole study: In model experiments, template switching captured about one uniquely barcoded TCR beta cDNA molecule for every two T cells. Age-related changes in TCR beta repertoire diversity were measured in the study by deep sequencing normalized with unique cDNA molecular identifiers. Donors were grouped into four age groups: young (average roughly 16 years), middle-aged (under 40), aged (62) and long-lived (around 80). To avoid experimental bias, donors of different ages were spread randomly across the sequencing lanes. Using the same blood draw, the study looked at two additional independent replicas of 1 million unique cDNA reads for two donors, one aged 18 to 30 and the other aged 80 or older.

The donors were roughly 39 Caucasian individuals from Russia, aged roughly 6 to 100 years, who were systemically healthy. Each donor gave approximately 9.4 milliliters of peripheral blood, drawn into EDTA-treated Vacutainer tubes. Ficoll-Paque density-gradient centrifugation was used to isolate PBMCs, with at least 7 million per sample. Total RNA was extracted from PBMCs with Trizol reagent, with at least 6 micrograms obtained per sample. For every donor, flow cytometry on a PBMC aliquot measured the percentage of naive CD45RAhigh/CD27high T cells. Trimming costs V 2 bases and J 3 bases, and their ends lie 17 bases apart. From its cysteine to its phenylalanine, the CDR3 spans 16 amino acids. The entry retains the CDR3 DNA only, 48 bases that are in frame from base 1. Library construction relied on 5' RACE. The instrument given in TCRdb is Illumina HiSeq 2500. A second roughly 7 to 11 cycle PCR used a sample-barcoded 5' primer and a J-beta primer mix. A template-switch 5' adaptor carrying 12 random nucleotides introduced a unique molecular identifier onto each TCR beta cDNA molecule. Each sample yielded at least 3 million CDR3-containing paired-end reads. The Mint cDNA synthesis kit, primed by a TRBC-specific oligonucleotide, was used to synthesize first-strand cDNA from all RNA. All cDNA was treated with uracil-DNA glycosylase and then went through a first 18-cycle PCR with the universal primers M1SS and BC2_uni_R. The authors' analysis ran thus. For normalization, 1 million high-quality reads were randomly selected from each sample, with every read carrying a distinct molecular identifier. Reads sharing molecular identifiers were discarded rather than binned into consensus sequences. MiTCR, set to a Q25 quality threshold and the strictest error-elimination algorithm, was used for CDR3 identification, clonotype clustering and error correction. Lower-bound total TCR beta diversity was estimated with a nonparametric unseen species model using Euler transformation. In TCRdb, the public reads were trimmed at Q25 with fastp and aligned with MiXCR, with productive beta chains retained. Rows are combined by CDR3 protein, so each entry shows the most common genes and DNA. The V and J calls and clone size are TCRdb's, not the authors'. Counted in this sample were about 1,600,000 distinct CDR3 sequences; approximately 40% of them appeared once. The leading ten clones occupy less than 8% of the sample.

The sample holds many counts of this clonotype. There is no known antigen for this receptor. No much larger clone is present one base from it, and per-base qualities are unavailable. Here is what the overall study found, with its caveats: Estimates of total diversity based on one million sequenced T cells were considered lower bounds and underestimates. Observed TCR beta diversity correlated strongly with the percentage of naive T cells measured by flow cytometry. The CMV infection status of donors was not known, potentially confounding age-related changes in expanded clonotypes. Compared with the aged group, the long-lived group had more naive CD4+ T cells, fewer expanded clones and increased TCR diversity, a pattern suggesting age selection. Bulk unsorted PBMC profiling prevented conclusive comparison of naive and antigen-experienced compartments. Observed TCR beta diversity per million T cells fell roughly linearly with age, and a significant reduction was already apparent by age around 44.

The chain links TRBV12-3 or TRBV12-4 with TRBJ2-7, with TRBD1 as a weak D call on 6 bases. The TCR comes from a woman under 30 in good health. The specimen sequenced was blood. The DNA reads TGTGCCAGCAGTTTAACACAGGGTGTGACATTCTACGAGCAGTACTTC. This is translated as CASSLTQGVTFYEQYF.